The 14 T cell receptor beta chains in this list originate from one sample, sequenced in a study of blood T cells in healthy people across ages. Then a second PCR, running roughly 7 to 11 cycles, was carried out with a sample-barcoded 5' primer and a J-beta primer mix. From the 5' RACE reads, TCRdb called clonotypes with MiXCR, one entry per CDR3 protein. The repertoire holds 1,800,000 or so distinct CDR3 sequences, with approximately 40% as singletons. Sequencing was performed on blood. These receptors all stem from a human donor in good health.

This clonotype was counted a few times. The V call is TRBV20-1, the J call TRBJ1-4; maybe TRBD1 (6 bases). Trimming took 5 bases from V and 2 from J, leaving 12 bases between them. The CDR3 consists of 14 residues. Per the germline V gene, CDR1 is DFQATT and CDR2 is SNEGSKA (reference sequence). As DNA, the CDR3 is TGCAGTGCTCCACCACAGGGCACTAATGAAAAACTGTTTTTT. It encodes CSAPPQGTNEKLFF.

The V and J genes are TRBV4-1 and TRBJ2-4; D is unresolved. The CDR3 totals 17 residues. V lost 0 bases and J 3 bases, leaving 15 bases between the germline ends. The germline V gene encodes CDR1 MGHRA and CDR2 YSYEKL. The CDR3 sequence: CASSQDARLTFKNIQYF. Here the CDR3 DNA reads TGCGCCAGCAGCCAAGATGCAAGGCTGACTTTCAAAAACATTCAGTACTTC.

This clonotype was seen once. A read error may produce the germline difference seen at one junction end. The gene calls are TRBV6-1 and TRBJ2-7, with D possibly matching TRBD2 (6 bases). Germline values: CDR1 MNHNS, CDR2 SASEGT. CDR3 size: 12 residues. The CDR3 protein is CASSEALRERYF. CDR3 DNA sequence: TGTGCCAGCAGTGAAGCGCTTCGGGAGCGGTACTTC.

This sequence joins TRBV29-1 and TRBJ2-5, with D hard to call. The length of the CDR3 is 13 residues. The V and J ends lost 4 bases and 5 bases respectively, with 14 bases between them. CDR1 and CDR2 from the germline V gene are SQVTM and ANQGSEA. The CDR3 loop is CSVVDQLAETQYF. Written as DNA, the CDR3 is TGCAGCGTTGTAGACCAATTGGCCGAGACCCAGTACTTC.

Many counts were recorded for this clonotype. The chain carries TRBV9 and TRBJ2-5; the match to TRBD2 covers 8 bases. The CDR3 is 15 residues long. CDR1 SGDLS and CDR2 YYNGEE come from the germline V gene. With V trimmed by 4 bases and J by 1 base, 6 bases remained unmatched. The CDR3, as DNA: TGTGCCAGCAGCTGGACCGGGAGGGGCCAAGAGACCCAGTACTTC. It is translated as CASSWTGRGQETQYF.

The J gene is TRBJ1-5, the V gene TRBV15; D gene ambiguous. Between the trimmed V and J ends, which lost 1 base and 11 bases, there was a span of 12 bases. Germline values: CDR1 LNHNV, CDR2 YYDKDF (reference sequence). This CDR3 has 13 amino acids. The DNA for the CDR3 is TGTGCCACCAGCAGAGGAGGTGGGGAGACCCAGCATTTT. Its translation: CATSRGGGETQHF.

The J gene is TRBJ2-6, the V gene TRBV12-3 or TRBV12-4; 8 nucleotides match TRBD1. Unmatched junction bases numbered 4, after V lost 3 bases and J lost 0 bases. The CDR3 has 17 residues. The CDR3 region is CASSLRTGPSGANVLTF. CDR3 bases: TGTGCCAGCAGTTTGAGGACAGGGCCCTCTGGGGCCAACGTCCTGACTTTC.

This clonotype was detected ten times or more. This chain connects TRBV9 to TRBJ2-3, with D uncertain. Deletions cut 3 bases from V and 0 bases from J, with 2 bases between. Germline V gene sequence: CDR1 SGDLS, CDR2 YYNGEE. The CDR3 runs 12 residues. The CDR3 reads CASSASTDTQYF. CDR3 sequence (DNA): TGTGCCAGCAGCGCCAGCACAGATACGCAGTATTTT. The variable domain in full, completed from reference TRBV9 and TRBJ2-3, reads DSGVTQTPKHLITATGQRVTLRCSPRSGDLSVYWYQQSLDQGLQFLIQYYNGEERAKGNILERFSAQQFPDLHSELNLSSLELGDSALYFCASSASTDTQYFGPGTRLTVL.

This clonotype was observed a few times. V gene TRBV20-1 combines with J gene TRBJ2-4; 7 bases align to TRBD1. The CDR3 runs to 15 residues. Per germline, CDR1 DFQATT and CDR2 SNEGSKA (reference sequence). V dropped 6 bases and J dropped 9; count of bases not matched to a gene: 17. The CDR3 DNA is TGCAGTGCCCCCGGGACAGTCGCAAGCCTGGGCATTCAGTACTTC. This sequence encodes CSAPGTVASLGIQYF.

This clonotype was detected only once. The J gene is TRBJ1-6, the V gene TRBV4-3, with D perhaps matching TRBD1 (5 bases). Looked up from germline, CDR1 is LGHNA and CDR2 is YSLEER. Trimming left V 4 bases short and J 7 bases short, with 11 bases between. This CDR3 comprises 14 residues. DNA for the CDR3: TGCGCCAGCAGCCCGGGACGGCGGAATTCACCCCTCCACTTT. Amino acids: CASSPGRRNSPLHF.

J is TRBJ2-1 and V is TRBV20-1; perhaps TRBD2 as D (6 bases). The CDR3 contains 16 residues. The germline gives CDR1 DFQATT, CDR2 SNEGSKA (reference sequence). The ends were cut back, 0 bases at V and 3 bases at J, with 15 bases in the middle. In DNA form, the CDR3 reads TGCAGTGCTAGAGACCCCTACAATAGCGGCTACAATGAGCAGTTCTTC. This codes for CSARDPYNSGYNEQFF.

About this clonotype: This could be a read error, since a much larger clone is one nucleotide away. V usage is TRBV27 and J usage is TRBJ2-5, with D unresolved. Trimming removed 4 bases at V and 1 base at J, with 10 bases between. Germline V lookup: CDR1 MNHEY, CDR2 SMNVEV (reference sequence). The CDR3 consists of 14 residues. DNA of the CDR3: TGTGCCAGCAGTTGTACACGATTCCAAGAGACCCAGTACTTC. This gives the protein CASSCTRFQETQYF.

The chain joins TRBV29-1 to TRBJ1-1, with D unclear. The germline V gene encodes CDR1 SQVTM and CDR2 ANQGSEA. CDR3 length equals 13 residues. V gave up 4 bases and J gave up 7 bases, with 16 bases separating them. The CDR3: CSVVKGFVREAFF. In nucleotides, the CDR3 is TGCAGCGTTGTTAAAGGTTTCGTTCGTGAAGCTTTCTTT.

The CDR3: CSVASFYEQYF. The CDR3 DNA reads as TGCAGCGTTGCGAGTTTCTACGAGCAGTACTTC. This chain connects TRBV29-1 to TRBJ2-4, with no clear D. TRBJ2-7 explains the end of the DNA better; the J call may be wrong. The CDR3 has 11 amino acids. Germline V lookup: CDR1 SQVTM, CDR2 ANQGSEA.